This TCR beta chain is drawn from a study of CD8 T cells in Susac syndrome. The CDR3 has 14 residues. Germline V gene data show CDR1 as SNHLY and CDR2 as FYNNEI. The trim removed 6 bases at V and 1 base at J, leaving 6 bases unmatched. RNA was extracted with the RNeasy kit, and a quantity of roughly 0.5 to 1 ug was reverse transcribed using random hexamers. TCRdb reprocessed the immunoSEQ multiplex PCR reads via MiXCR and lists one record per CDR3 protein. Altogether 150,000 to 200,000 distinct CDR3 sequences are present, 90% to 96% being singletons, with the ten largest covering 0.075% to 0.1%. The receptor comes from a human donor with Susac syndrome. The material sequenced was CD4+ T cells from PBMCs. The gene calls are TRBV2 and TRBJ2-7; 7 bases are shared with TRBD2. The CDR3 here is CASRTEAGSYEQYF. CDR3 nucleotides: TGTGCCAGCAGGACAGAAGCGGGGTCCTACGAGCAGTACTTC.